This T cell receptor beta chain comes out of a study of PD-L1 blockade in urothelial cancer. Study context: When patients started atezolizumab around 2014, it was given at 1,200 mg intravenously every 3 weeks. Study-wide results and caveats: Greater 3-week expansion of tumor-associated blood clones was recorded for durable-benefit patients.

Only in-frame clones appear in the TCRdb table, and some are missing; sequencing was by immunoSEQ multiplex PCR. Of 46,000 or so clones in the sample, nearly 90% were seen once. Regarding this clone: Its antigen is as yet unknown.

This CDR3 spans 16 amino acids. J lost 4 bases, V lost 4 bases, and 9 bases had no gene match. The germline V gene has CDR1 SGHRS and CDR2 YFSETQ. The V gene is TRBV5-1, the J gene TRBJ1-4; TRBD1 agrees at 8 bases. This TCR derives from a man in his 60s with urothelial cancer. Material: PBMCs, obtained around atezolizumab (anti-PD-L1) treatment. The CDR3 region has the DNA TGCGCCAGCAGCCCTTGGACAGGGCCAGATAATGAAAAACTGTTTTTT. Translated: CASSPWTGPDNEKLFF.